What follows is one TCR beta chain and its context. The specificity of this receptor is unknown. At one of its ends the junction is not consistent with the germline gene, which may arise from a read error. Libraries came from the immunoSEQ multiplex PCR assay. For the multiplex PCR, a mixture combining 60 forward primers for TCR Vbeta segments and 13 reverse primers for TCR Jbeta segments was used. The CDR3 region of rearranged TCR beta genes was amplified from genomic DNA by a multiplex PCR assay. Amplified TCR beta libraries were sequenced as 87-base-pair reads on the Illumina HiSeq System. Under the source paper's analysis protocol: A later analysis counted 75 million to 100 million unique TCR beta chains across the 550 to 750 repertoires, and 9 million to 14 million of these chains were shared by at least two donors. Raw reads were error-corrected and collapsed into unique sequences with a nearest-neighbor algorithm that merged closely related sequences to remove PCR and sequencing errors. V, D and J gene segments were assigned by aligning CDR3 sequences to IMGT reference sequences. For a sequence to be retained, a match of at least six nucleotides to both a V gene segment and a J gene segment was required. A rearrangement was called productive if the CDR3 had no stop codons and remained in frame with V and J, and every other rearrangement was called non-productive. Following IMGT convention, CDR3 was defined as the stretch from the second conserved V-encoded cysteine to the conserved J-encoded phenylalanine. The earlier analysis of roughly 590 of the donors excluded sequences that lacked an unambiguous match to a single V gene segment. An earlier analysis of over 450 of the donors classified V segments as functional when productive rearrangements were above 56.7% and as segregating when the standard deviation between donors was above 5%. A statistical classification framework was built to diagnose cytomegalovirus status from the catalog of TCR beta chain sequences. A later analysis assigned V and J genes by comparing TCR nucleotide sequences with IMGT/GENE-DB human TR gene sequences. In a later analysis, CDR3 sequences and most-parsimonious VDJ recombination scenarios were assigned using the TCRdist pipeline. In a later analysis, each TCR beta chain was defined by its CDR3 amino acid sequence together with its V-gene family, and reads lacking a unique V-gene family were excluded. As a way to deal with suspected cross-contamination and a sequencing artifact, a later analysis dropped roughly 600 nucleotide sequences that were highly shared and had low generation probability. In a later analysis, a clonal expansion index was calculated for each public chain from normalized within-repertoire ranks of inferred template counts. Generation probabilities in a later analysis came from a VDJ recombination model fitted to out-of-frame rearrangements, and those results were checked against IGoR. A later analysis scored TCR-TCR, TCR-HLA and TCR-CMV co-occurrence with hypergeometric tests, applying a repertoire-size bias correction to TCR pairs. In a later analysis, false discovery rates were estimated by permuting HLA or CMV assignments 20 times. In a later analysis, co-occurring TCRs were grouped with DBSCAN, and TCRdist sequence similarity was added when clustering was performed within HLA-allele-positive subsets. For co-occurrence clustering, repertoires with fewer than 30,000 or more than 120,000 public chains were excluded, along with roughly 5 repertoires with anomalous nucleotide sharing. The table was pulled from immuneACCESS by TCRdb, which kept in-frame rearrangements only. Such tables lose some clones; where checked, under half of the loss comes from unresolved V genes, and the rest has no known cause. D and trimming come from the DNA, and the V and J calls and clone size come from that table. The sample table lists 150,000 to 200,000 clones, less than 80% of them with a count of one. 0.69% of the sample rests with the top ten.

The CDR3 covers 14 residues, taking in both the cysteine and the phenylalanine. Here the CDR3 DNA is all that survives: 42 bases in frame from base 1. Based on the germline V gene (reference sequence), the CDR1 and CDR2 sequences are SSHAT and FNYEAQ. The cohort comprised fewer than 750 healthy bone marrow donors. At the time of sampling, all cohort members were nominally healthy, though unrecorded immune exposures were likely present. The donor was CMV seronegative and belonged to the group of over 300 seronegative cohort members. Every donor gave a peripheral blood sample, and the peripheral blood mononuclear cells from that sample were used for TCR beta sequencing. The Qiagen DNeasy Blood Extraction Kit was used to extract genomic DNA from the blood cell samples. The sample is drawn from a study of cytomegalovirus exposure and HLA in healthy donors (dated by TCRdb to 2016 to 2017). Regarding the complete study: An earlier analysis of under 600 of the donors reported about 290 Gb of sequence data and roughly 100 million unique TCR beta sequences from some 180 million T cells. An early release covering over 500 HLA-typed donors comprised roughly 300 gigabases of sequencing data and 85 million or so unique TCR sequences. Among the roughly 390 genotyped donors, under 90% belonged to the genetic ancestry cluster associated with self-reported Caucasian donors. The study aimed to test whether signatures of past pathogen exposure could be identified by cataloging public T cell receptors. The study used immunosequencing to profile the T cell repertoires of approximately 630 subjects and linked those repertoires to cytomegalovirus serostatus. Besides the first cohort of around 670 subjects, a separate validation cohort made up of roughly 120 different subjects was used. To predict cytomegalovirus infection status, the study combined high-throughput TCR immunosequencing, statistical association of individual TCRs with disease status, and machine learning. To study patterns of TCR occurrence, a later analysis re-analyzed previously published TCR beta repertoires from 600 to 750 donors and added high-resolution HLA genotyping. Rather than drawing on any new phenotypic data, the later analysis identified candidate immune exposures from TCR beta sequences and the way those sequences occurred across donors. An earlier analysis of around 540 of the donors applied high-throughput TCR beta sequencing to assess whether each TCR beta V gene segment acted as functional or pseudogenic. Donor age, sex, ethnicity and CMV serostatus were compiled alongside the repertoire data. A later genetic analysis took genome-wide SNP genotypes for about 65% of the 666 donors and used that subset as a discovery cohort. Every repertoire in the discovery cohort had been generated on one and the same sequencing platform. HLA typing covered class I and class II loci at four-digit resolution. The number of donors typed differed by locus, with roughly 629-640 for A, B, C, DRB1 and DQB1, more than 500 for DQA1, 600 to 610 for DPA1, and some 470 for DPB1. Several DR-DQ haplotypes were handled as single units for association and clustering, since linkage in the cohort was strong. Among around 400 genotyped donors of the cohort, an average of roughly 230,000 unique TCR beta nucleotide sequences was sequenced per donor, of which about 19% were non-productive.

Study-level results and caveats: In a later analysis, TCR association rates were found to vary across HLA loci, with the most associated TCRs seen for DRB1 alleles and the fewest for HLA-C alleles. Several of the top co-occurrence clusters appeared to be linked to parvovirus B19, influenza, CMV and Epstein-Barr virus, according to a later analysis. According to the authors, the approach could potentially be generalized to other disease states and immunological phenotypes. Three of the identified cytomegalovirus-associated TCR beta chains were confirmed in vitro to be specific for cytomegalovirus antigens. Because the 87-base-pair reads could not distinguish some IMGT-functional V segments, including TRBV6-2 and TRBV6-3, those segments were excluded. A group of highly shared sequence variants was considered likely to be a technical artifact of the sequencing pipeline. A later genetic analysis associated a missense DCLRE1C variant with V-gene and J-gene trimming of TCR beta chains, and an independent cohort replicated the association. HLA typing was unavailable for some donors at each locus, so association tests used only the typed subset. In both the original and validation cohorts, the classifier was reported to diagnose cytomegalovirus status with high specificity and sensitivity. Assigning TCR associations to individual alleles was difficult when HLA alleles, especially DR and DQ, strongly co-occurred. A later genetic analysis reported fewer N-insertions in productive TCRs among donors in an Asian-associated ancestry cluster than the approximately 670-donor mean. A later analysis associated about 18,000 TCR beta sequences with specific HLA alleles at a false discovery rate of 0.05. Broadly in line with IMGT annotations, most TCR beta V segments showed up in productive rearrangements about 90% or about 30% of the time in an earlier analysis of roughly 590 of the donors. In a later analysis, most CMV-associated TCR beta chains were found to appear HLA-restricted, with HLA associations seemingly driven largely by CMV exposure. For the cohort, immune exposure information was limited to CMV serostatus. The study gave a list of more than 150 TCR beta chains associated with cytomegalovirus. Linkage disequilibrium might explain the correlated functional status among segregating V segments, but an unknown experimental factor could not be excluded. In a later analysis, HLA-associated TCR beta chains showed more clonal expansion and lower generation probabilities than non-associated chains that were equally common. Most TCR sequences were observed very rarely across donors, whereas some public TCRs were present in many individuals. A further reported finding was that TCR beta sequences accurately predicted the HLA-A and HLA-B alleles for most subjects in the first cohort. Over 15 rarely observed V segments, including chromosome 9 orphons, were excluded from the earlier analysis of several hundred of the donors because counts were too low. The presence/absence analyses assumed that sequencing depth was roughly uniform across donors, and that assumption may not be true. Only TCR beta chains were sequenced in this cohort, and the absence of alpha or paired-chain data limited detectable features.

The V and J segments used are TRBV7-7 and TRBJ2-5; a stretch of 7 junction bases matches TRBD1. The TCR was taken from a woman in her thirties or forties in good health and CMV-seronegative. Material for sequencing was PBMCs. The CDR3 is CASSLEQGQETQYF. The base sequence is TGTGCTAGCAGCTTAGAACAGGGGCAAGAGACCCAGTACTTC.